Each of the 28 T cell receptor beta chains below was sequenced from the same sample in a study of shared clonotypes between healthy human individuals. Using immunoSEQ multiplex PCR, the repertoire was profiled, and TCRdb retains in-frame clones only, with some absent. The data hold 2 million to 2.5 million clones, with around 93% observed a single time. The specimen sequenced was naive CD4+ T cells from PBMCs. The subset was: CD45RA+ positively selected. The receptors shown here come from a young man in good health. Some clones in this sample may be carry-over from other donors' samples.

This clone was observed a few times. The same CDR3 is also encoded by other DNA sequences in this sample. The CDR3: CASSLTGGTEAFF. Written as DNA, the CDR3 is TGTGCCAGCAGCTTAACCGGGGGGACTGAAGCTTTCTTT. The genes are TRBV7-3 and TRBJ1-1; D is perhaps TRBD1 (5 bases). Trimming removed 0 bases at V and 5 bases at J, with 7 bases between. There are 13 residues in the CDR3. The germline CDR1 and CDR2 sequences are SGHTA and FQGTGA.

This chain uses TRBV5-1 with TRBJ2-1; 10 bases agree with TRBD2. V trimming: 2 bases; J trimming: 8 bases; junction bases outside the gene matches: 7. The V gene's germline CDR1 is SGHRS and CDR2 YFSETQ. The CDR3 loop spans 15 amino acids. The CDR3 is CASSFSSGSFDEQFF. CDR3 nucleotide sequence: TGCGCCAGCAGCTTCTCTAGCGGGAGTTTCGATGAGCAGTTCTTC.

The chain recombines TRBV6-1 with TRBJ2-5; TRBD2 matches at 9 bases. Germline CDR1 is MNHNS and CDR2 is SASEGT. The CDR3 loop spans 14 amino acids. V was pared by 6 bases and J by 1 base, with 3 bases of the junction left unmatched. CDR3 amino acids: CASSQAGGQETQYF. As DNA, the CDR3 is TGTGCCAGCAGCCAAGCGGGGGGCCAAGAGACCCAGTACTTC.

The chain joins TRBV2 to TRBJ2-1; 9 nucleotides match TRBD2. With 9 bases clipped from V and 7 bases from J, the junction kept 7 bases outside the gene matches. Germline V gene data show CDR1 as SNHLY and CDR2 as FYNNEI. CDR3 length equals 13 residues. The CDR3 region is CARAGGRGNEQFF. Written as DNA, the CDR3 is TGTGCCAGGGCTGGCGGGAGGGGTAATGAGCAGTTCTTC. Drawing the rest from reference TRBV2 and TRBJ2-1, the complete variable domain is EPEVTQTPSHQVTQMGQEVILRCVPISNHLYFYWYRQILGQKVEFLVSFYNNEISEKSEIFDDQFSVERPDGSNFTLKIRSTKLEDSAMYFCARAGGRGNEQFFGPGTRLTVL.

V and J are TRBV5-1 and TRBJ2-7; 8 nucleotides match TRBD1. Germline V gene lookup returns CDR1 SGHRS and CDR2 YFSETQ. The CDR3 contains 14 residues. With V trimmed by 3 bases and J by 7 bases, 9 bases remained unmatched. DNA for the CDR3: TGCGCCAGCAGCTCAGGACAGGGCCCTATGGAGCAGTACTTC. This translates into CASSSGQGPMEQYF.

CDR3 sequence: CASSYLQGAGDTEAFF. CDR3 in DNA: TGTGCCAGTAGCTACCTACAGGGGGCTGGCGACACTGAAGCTTTCTTT. This chain connects TRBV19 to TRBJ1-1; 9 bases are a match to TRBD1. Germline CDR1 reads LNHDA; CDR2 reads SQIVND (reference sequence). J lost 3 bases, V lost 6 bases, and 11 bases had no gene match. This CDR3 has 16 residues.

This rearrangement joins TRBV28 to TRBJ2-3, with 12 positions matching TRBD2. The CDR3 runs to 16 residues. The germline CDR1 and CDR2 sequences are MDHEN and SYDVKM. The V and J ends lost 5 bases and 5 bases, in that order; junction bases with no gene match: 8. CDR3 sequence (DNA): TGTGCCAGCAGTCCCAGCGGACTAGCGGGACGAGATACGCAGTATTTT. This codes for CASSPSGLAGRDTQYF.

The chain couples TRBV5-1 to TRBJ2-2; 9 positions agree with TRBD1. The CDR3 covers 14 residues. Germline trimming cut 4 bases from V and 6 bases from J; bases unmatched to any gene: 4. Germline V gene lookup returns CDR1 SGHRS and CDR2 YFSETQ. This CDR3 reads CASSRQGDAGELFF. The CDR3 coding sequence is TGCGCCAGCAGCCGACAGGGGGACGCCGGGGAGCTGTTTTTT.

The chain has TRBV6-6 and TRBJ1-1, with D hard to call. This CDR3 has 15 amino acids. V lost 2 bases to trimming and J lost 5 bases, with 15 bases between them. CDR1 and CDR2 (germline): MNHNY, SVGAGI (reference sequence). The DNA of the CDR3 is TGTGCCAGCAGTTACCCAACCTCGGGTATGACTGAAGCTTTCTTT. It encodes CASSYPTSGMTEAFF.

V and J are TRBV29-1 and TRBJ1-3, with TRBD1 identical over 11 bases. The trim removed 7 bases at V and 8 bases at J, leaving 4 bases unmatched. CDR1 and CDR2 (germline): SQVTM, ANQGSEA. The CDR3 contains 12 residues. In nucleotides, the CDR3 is TGCAGCGGGGGACAGGGGGTAGACACCATATATTTT. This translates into CSGGQGVDTIYF.

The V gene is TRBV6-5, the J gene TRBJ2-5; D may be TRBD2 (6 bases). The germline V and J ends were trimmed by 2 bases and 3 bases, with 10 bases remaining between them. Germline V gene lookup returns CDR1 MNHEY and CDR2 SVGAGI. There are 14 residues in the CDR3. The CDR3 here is CASSYASAKETQYF. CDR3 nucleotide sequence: TGTGCCAGCAGTTACGCTAGCGCGAAAGAGACCCAGTACTTC.

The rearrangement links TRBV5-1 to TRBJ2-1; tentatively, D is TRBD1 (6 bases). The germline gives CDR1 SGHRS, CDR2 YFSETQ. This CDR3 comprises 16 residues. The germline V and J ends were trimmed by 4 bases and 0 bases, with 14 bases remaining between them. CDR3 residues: CASSPGQRSSYNEQFF. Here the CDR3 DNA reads TGCGCCAGCAGCCCCGGACAGAGGAGCTCCTACAATGAGCAGTTCTTC.

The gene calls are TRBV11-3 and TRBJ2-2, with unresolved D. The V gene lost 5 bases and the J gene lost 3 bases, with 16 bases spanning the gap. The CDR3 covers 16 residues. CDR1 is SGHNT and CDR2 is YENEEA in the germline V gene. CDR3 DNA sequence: TGTGCCAGCAGCCCGAGAACCGGGCCGCACACCGGGGAGCTGTTTTTT. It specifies CASSPRTGPHTGELFF.

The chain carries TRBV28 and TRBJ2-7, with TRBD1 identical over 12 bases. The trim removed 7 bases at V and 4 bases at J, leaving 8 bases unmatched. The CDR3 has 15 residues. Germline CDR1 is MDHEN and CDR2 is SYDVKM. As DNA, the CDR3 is TGTGCCAGCACTCACCGGGACAGGGGGCGTTACGAGCAGTACTTC. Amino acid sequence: CASTHRDRGRYEQYF.

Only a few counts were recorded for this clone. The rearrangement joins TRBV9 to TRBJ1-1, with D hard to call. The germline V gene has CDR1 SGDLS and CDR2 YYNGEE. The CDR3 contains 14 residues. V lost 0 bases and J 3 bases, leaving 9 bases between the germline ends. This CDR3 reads CASSVDAGYTEAFF. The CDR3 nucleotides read TGTGCCAGCAGCGTAGACGCTGGATACACTGAAGCTTTCTTT.

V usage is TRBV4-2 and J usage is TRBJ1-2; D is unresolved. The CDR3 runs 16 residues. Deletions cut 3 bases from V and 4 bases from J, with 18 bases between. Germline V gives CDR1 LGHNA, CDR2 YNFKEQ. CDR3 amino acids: CASSHQDQLGRYGYTF. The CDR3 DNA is TGTGCCAGCAGCCACCAAGACCAATTGGGCCGCTATGGCTACACCTTC.

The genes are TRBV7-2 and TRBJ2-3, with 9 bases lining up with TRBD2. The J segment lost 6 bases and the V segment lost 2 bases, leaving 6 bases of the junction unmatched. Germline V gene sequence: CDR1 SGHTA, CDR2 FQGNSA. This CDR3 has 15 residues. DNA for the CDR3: TGTGCCAGCAGCTTACAGGCGGGGGGGAAGGATACGCAGTATTTT. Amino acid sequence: CASSLQAGGKDTQYF.

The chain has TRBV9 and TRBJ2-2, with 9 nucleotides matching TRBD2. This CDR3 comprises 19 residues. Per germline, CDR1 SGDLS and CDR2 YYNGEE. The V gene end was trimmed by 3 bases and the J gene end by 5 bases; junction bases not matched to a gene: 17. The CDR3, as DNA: TGTGCCAGCAGCGCCCGGTCCGTCGGAATAGCGGGAGAAACCGGGGAGCTGTTTTTT. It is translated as CASSARSVGIAGETGELFF.

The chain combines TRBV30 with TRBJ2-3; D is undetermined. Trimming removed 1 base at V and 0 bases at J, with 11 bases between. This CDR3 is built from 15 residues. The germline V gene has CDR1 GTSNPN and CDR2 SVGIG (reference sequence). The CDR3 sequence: CAWSGAQSSTDTQYF. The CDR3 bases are TGTGCCTGGAGTGGGGCCCAATCTAGCACAGATACGCAGTATTTT. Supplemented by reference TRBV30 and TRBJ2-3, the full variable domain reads SQTIHQWPATLVQPVGSPLSLECTVEGTSNPNLYWYRQAAGRGLQLLFYSVGIGQISSEVPQNLSASRPQDRQFILSSKKLLLSDSGFYLCAWSGAQSSTDTQYFGPGTRLTVL.

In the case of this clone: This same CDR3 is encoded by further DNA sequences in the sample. The CDR3 DNA reads as TGCGCCAGCAGCTTGAGTAGCGGGAGCGGCGAGCAGTACTTC. Translating it yields CASSLSSGSGEQYF. The chain employs TRBV5-1 and TRBJ2-7; 9 nucleotides match TRBD2. This CDR3 has 14 amino acids. Losses at the gene ends were 1 base for V and 6 bases for J; bases not matched to a gene: 5. Germline assignment: CDR1 SGHRS and CDR2 YFSETQ.

For the CDR3, the DNA is TGTGCCAGCAGCCTCCTCTTGGGAGGGACTAGCGGGGGCTGGGTGCAGTTCTTC. It is translated as CASSLLLGGTSGGWVQFF. This chain uses TRBV7-9 with TRBJ2-1; TRBD2 aligns across 14 bases. The V segment lost 5 bases and the J segment 12 bases; nucleotides outside the gene matches: 18. The germline gives CDR1 SEHNR, CDR2 FQNEAQ (reference sequence). This CDR3 has 18 residues.

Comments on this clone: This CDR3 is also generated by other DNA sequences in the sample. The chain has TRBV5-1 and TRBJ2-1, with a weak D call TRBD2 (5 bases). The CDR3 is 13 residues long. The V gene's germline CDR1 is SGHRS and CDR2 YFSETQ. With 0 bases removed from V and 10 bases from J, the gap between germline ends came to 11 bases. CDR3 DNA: TGCGCCAGCAGCTTGGACCCCTCGGGAGAGCAGTTCTTC. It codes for CASSLDPSGEQFF.

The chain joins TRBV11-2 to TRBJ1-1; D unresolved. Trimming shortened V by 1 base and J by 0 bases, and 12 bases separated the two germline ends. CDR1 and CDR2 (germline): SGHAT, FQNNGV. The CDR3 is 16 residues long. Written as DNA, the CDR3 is TGTGCCAGCAGCTTAGGATTTGGGCGGATGAACACTGAAGCTTTCTTT. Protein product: CASSLGFGRMNTEAFF.

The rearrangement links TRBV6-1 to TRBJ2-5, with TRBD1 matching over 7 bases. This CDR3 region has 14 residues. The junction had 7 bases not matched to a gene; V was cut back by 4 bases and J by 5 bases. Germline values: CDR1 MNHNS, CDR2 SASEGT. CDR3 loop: CASSATGSAETQYF. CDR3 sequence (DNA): TGTGCCAGCAGTGCGACAGGGTCCGCCGAGACCCAGTACTTC.

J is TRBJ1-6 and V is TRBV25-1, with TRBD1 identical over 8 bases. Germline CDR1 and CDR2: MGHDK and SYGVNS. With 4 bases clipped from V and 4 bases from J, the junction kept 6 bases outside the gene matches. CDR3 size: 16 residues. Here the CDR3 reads CASSGTGNTYNSPLHF. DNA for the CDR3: TGTGCCAGCAGTGGGACAGGGAATACTTATAATTCACCCCTCCACTTT.

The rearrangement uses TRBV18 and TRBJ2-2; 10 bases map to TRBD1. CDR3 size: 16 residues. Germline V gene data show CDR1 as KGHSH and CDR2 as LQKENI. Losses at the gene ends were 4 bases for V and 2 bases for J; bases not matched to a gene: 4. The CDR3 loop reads CASSLGTGANTGELFF. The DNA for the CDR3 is TGTGCCAGCTCACTCGGGACAGGGGCTAACACCGGGGAGCTGTTTTTT.

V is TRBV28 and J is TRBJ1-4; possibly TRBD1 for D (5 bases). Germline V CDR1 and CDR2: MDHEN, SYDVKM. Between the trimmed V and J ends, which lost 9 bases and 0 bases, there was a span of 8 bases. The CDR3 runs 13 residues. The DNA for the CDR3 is TGTGCCAGTTTACAGGCAACTAATGAAAAACTGTTTTTT. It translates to CASLQATNEKLFF. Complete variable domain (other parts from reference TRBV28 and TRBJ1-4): DVKVTQSSRYLVKRTGEKVFLECVQDMDHENMFWYRQDPGLGLRLIYFSYDVKMKEKGDIPEGYSVSREKKERFSLILESASTNQTSMYLCASLQATNEKLFFGSGTQLSVL.

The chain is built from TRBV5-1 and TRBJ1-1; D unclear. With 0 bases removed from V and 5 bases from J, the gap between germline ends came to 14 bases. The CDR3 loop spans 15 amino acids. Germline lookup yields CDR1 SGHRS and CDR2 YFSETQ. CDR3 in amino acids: CASSLVRGVGTEAFF. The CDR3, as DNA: TGCGCCAGCAGCTTGGTTCGGGGAGTGGGTACTGAAGCTTTCTTT.